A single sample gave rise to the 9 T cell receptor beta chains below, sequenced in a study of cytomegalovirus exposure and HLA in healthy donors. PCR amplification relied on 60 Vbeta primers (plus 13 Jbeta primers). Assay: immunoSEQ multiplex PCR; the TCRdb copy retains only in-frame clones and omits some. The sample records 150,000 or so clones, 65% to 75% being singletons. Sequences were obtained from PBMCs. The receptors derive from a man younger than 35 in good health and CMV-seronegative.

CDR3 residues: CASSLALQGTDTQYF. The CDR3 region has the DNA TGTGCCAGCAGCTTAGCCTTGCAGGGAACAGATACGCAGTATTTT. The chain has TRBV5-4 and TRBJ2-3; TRBD1 is a possible D gene (5 bases). V gave up 2 bases and J gave up 3 bases, with 13 bases separating them. CDR3 length: 15 amino acids. In germline, CDR1 is SGHNT, CDR2 YYREEE (reference sequence).

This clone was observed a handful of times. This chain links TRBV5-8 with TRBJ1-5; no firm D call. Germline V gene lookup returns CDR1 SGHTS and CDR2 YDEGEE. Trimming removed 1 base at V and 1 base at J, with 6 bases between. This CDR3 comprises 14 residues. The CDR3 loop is CASSLLRSNQPQHF. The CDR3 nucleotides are TGTGCCAGCAGCTTGCTACGGAGCAATCAGCCCCAGCATTTT.

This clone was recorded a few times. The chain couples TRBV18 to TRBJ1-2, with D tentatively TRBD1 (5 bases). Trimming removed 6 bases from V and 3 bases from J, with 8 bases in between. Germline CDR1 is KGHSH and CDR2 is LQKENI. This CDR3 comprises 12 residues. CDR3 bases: TGTGCCAGCTCGGGGGGGTACTATGGCTACACCTTC. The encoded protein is CASSGGYYGYTF. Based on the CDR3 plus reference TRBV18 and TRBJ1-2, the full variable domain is NAGVMQNPRHLVRRRGQEARLRCSPMKGHSHVYWYRQLPEEGLKFMVYLQKENIIDESGMPKERFSAEFPKEGPSILRIQQVVRGDSAAYFCASSGGYYGYTFGSGTRLTVV.

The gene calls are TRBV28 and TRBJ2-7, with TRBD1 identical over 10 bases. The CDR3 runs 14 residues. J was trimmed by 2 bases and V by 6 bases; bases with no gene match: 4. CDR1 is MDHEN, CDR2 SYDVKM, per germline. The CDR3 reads CASRGTGDTYEQYV. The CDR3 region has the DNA TGTGCCAGCAGGGGGACAGGGGATACCTACGAGCAGTACGTC.

The CDR3, as DNA: TGTGCCAGCAGCCCGACAGGGGGCTGGGATGGCTACACCTTC. This encodes CASSPTGGWDGYTF. The J gene is TRBJ1-2, the V gene TRBV4-2, with 10 bases aligning to TRBD1. Trimming removed 4 bases from V and 6 bases from J; junction bases left unmatched: 5. CDR3 length equals 14 residues. Germline-derived CDR1 and CDR2 are LGHNA and YNFKEQ.

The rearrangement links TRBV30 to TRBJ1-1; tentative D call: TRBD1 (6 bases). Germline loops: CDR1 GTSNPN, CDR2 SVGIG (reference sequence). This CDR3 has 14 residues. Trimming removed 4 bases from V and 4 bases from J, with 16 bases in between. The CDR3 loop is CAWKLGAGVTEAFF. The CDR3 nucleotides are TGTGCCTGGAAACTAGGGGCAGGGGTCACTGAAGCTTTCTTT.

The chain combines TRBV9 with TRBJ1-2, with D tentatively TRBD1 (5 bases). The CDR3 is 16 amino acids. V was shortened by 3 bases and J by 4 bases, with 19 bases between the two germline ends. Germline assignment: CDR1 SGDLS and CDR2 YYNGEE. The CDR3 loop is CASSGAGRDPSYGYTF. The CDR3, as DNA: TGTGCCAGCAGCGGGGCCGGGAGGGACCCTAGCTATGGCTACACCTTC.

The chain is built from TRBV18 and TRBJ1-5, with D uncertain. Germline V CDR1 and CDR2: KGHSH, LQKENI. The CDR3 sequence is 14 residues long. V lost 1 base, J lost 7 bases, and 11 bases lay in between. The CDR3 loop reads CASSPLRGGQPQHF. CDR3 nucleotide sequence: TGTGCCAGCTCACCACTGCGGGGTGGGCAGCCCCAGCATTTT.

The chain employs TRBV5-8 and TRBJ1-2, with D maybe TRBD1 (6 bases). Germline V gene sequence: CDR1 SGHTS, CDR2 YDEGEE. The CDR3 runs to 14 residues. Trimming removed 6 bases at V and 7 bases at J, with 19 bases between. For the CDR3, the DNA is TGTGCCAGCAACAGTTGGGACATACAGCTTGGCTACACCTTC. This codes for CASNSWDIQLGYTF.